This TCR beta chain is drawn from a study of PD-L1 blockade in urothelial cancer. Study details: Of roughly 30 patients, around 26 were males with bladder-origin urothelial cancer. Across blood samples, T cells had a median count of about 140,000.

What went into each PCR as a spike was synthetic TCR analog templates. The data were produced by immunoSEQ multiplex PCR, yet TCRdb's version contains in-frame clones alone and is incomplete. The data hold about 130,000 clones, with approximately 84% observed a single time. This sample's time point: pretreatment peripheral blood. This CDR3 spans 12 amino acids. The germline V gene has CDR1 LNHDA and CDR2 SQIVND (reference sequence). V was clipped by 10 bases and J by 4 bases; unmatched bases: 5. Here the sequenced sample was PBMCs, taken around atezolizumab (anti-PD-L1) treatment. J is TRBJ1-1 and V is TRBV19, with 8 bases matching TRBD1. This TCR was sampled from a man in his forties or fifties with urothelial cancer. The CDR3 sequence is CATTGGGTEAFF. The CDR3 nucleotides read TGTGCCACAACAGGGGGTGGCACTGAAGCTTTCTTT.